The rows below give T cell receptor beta chains drawn from one sample of a study of blood T cell repertoires in COVID-19. The method was immunoSEQ multiplex PCR; TCRdb's version includes in-frame clones alone and lacks a portion of them. Of about 53,000 clones listed, 70% to 90% are singletons. The sample was peripheral blood. These receptors all come from a man older than 75 with acute or convalescent COVID-19. Each CDR3 is given without its conserved first and last residue. Fields, in order: J gene, clone size, V gene, CDR3 protein. Clone size is shown for a subset of rows, as once, few, many or a class of expanded clone.

TRBJ2-3 | - | TRBV9 | ASSFPSGGPADTQY
TRBJ1-3 | - | TRBV9 | ASSTNLGRGGNTIY
TRBJ1-3 | few | TRBV5-4 | ASSREAQGAGGNTIY
TRBJ1-2 | - | TRBV5-1 | ASSSGDRGPWDGYT
TRBJ2-7 | - | TRBV3-1/TRBV3-2 | ASSQYSTGSRYEQY
TRBJ2-2 | - | TRBV2 | ASRLEATGELF
TRBJ2-1 | - | TRBV5-1 | ASSLGPADRGEQF
TRBJ2-1 | - | TRBV5-1 | ASRASGGEQF
TRBJ1-1 | - | TRBV5-1 | ASSLATAPPLNTEAF
TRBJ2-3 | - | TRBV21-1 | ASSKAWTGAIGGGTDTQY
TRBJ2-1 | - | TRBV6-5 | ASSTSPSSYNEQF
TRBJ2-3 | - | TRBV12-5 | ASGLLQGVAYTDTQY
TRBJ2-1 | few | TRBV15 | ATSRDGGRLAELSSYNEQF
TRBJ2-3 | - | TRBV7-3 | ASAPAGGPTDTQY
TRBJ1-2 | - | TRBV18 | ASSGGVNYGYT